The present TCR beta chain was sequenced within a study of blood T cells in healthy people across ages (dated by TCRdb to between 2014 and 2017). Broadly, across the study: In model experiments, roughly one uniquely barcoded TCR beta cDNA molecule per two T cells was captured by template switching. The study measured age-related changes in TCR beta repertoire diversity using deep sequencing normalized with unique cDNA molecular identifiers. The donors were divided into four age groups: young (average approximately 16 years), middle-aged (about 39), aged (approximately 62) and long-lived (around 87). To avoid experimental bias, donors of different ages were distributed randomly across sequencing lanes. Two additional independent replicas of 1 million unique cDNA reads from the same blood draw were analyzed for two donors (one aged 18 to 30 and one aged 80 or older). The investigation overall reported the following: A strong correlation was found between observed TCR beta diversity and the percentage of naive T cells measured by flow cytometry. Estimates of total diversity based on one million sequenced T cells were considered lower bounds and underestimates. Observed TCR beta diversity per million T cells fell roughly linearly with age, and a significant reduction was already apparent by age around 44. Compared with the aged group, more naive CD4+ T cells, fewer expanded clones and increased TCR diversity were shown by the long-lived group, suggesting age selection. Because profiling used bulk unsorted PBMCs, naive and antigen-experienced compartments could not be compared conclusively. Because donor CMV infection status was unknown, age-related changes in expanded clonotypes were potentially confounded.

V loses 0 bases at its end and J loses 7 bases; junction bases beyond the gene matches: 4. From the cysteine through the phenylalanine, the CDR3 covers 15 amino acids. The kept DNA is CDR3 alone, 45 bases in frame from the first base. CDR1 and CDR2 are read off the germline V gene as MGHRA and YSYEKL. Systemically healthy Caucasian individuals from Russia, around 39 in total and aged 6 to 90 years, were included as donors. Around 10 milliliters of peripheral blood were collected from each donor into EDTA-treated Vacutainer tubes. Ficoll-Paque density-gradient centrifugation was used to isolate PBMCs, with at least 7 million per sample. Total RNA was extracted from PBMCs with Trizol reagent, with at least 5.5 micrograms obtained per sample. The percentages of naive CD45RAhigh/CD27high T cells were determined by flow cytometry on a PBMC aliquot from every donor. Notes on this clonotype: Its antigen remains undetermined. No per-base quality is available; no much larger clone lies one base away.

Library creation used 5' RACE. The sequencer listed for this sample is Illumina HiSeq 2500. The second PCR ran for about 7 to 11 cycles and used a J-beta primer mix along with a sample-barcoded 5' primer. A unique molecular identifier was introduced onto each TCR beta cDNA molecule by a template-switch 5' adaptor carrying 12 random nucleotides. Each sample yielded at least 2.5 million CDR3-containing paired-end reads. All of the RNA was converted into first-strand cDNA using the Mint cDNA synthesis kit, with a TRBC-specific oligonucleotide serving as the primer. After uracil-DNA glycosylase treatment, a first 18-cycle PCR used universal primers M1SS and BC2_uni_R on all cDNA. The study's own analysis went as follows. Normalization of each sample was performed by random selection of 1 million high-quality reads, each carrying a distinct molecular identifier. Instead of being binned into consensus sequences, reads with shared molecular identifiers were discarded. CDR3 identification, clonotype clustering and error correction used MiTCR with a Q25 quality threshold and the strictest error-elimination algorithm. A nonparametric unseen species model with Euler transformation was used to estimate lower-bound total TCR beta diversity. TCRdb reprocessed the public reads (quality trimming at Q25 with fastp, clone calling with MiXCR) and kept in-frame beta chains. Merged by CDR3 protein, the rows form single entries marked with the most common genes and DNA. These V and J calls derive from TCRdb rather than the authors' analysis. This sample is represented by some 1.5 million distinct CDR3 sequences; over 25% of them were singletons. The ten biggest clones cover about 8% of the sample.

This TCR was recovered from a woman in her 30s in good health. The rearrangement combines TRBV4-1 with TRBJ2-1, with TRBD1 matching 9 junction bases. Sequencing was carried out using blood. The DNA sequence reads TGCGCCAGCAGCCAAGATCTGACAGGGGGGAATGAGCAGTTCTTC. Its product reads: CASSQDLTGGNEQFF.